The TCR beta chain under discussion was sequenced for a study of control samples from healthy donors and cancer patients. The repertoire was sequenced with immunoSEQ multiplex PCR; TCRdb's copy has only in-frame clones and lacks some. The sample lists 95,000 to 150,000 clones, approximately 90% occurring once. V gave up 1 base and J gave up 3 bases, with 9 bases separating them. Germline V lookup: CDR1 SGHTA, CDR2 FQGNSA. This CDR3 has 14 residues. Sample: blood. The source of this sequence is a man aged 35 to 55 in good health. The V and J genes are TRBV7-2 and TRBJ1-2; D not certain. CDR3 region: CASSLEQSHYGYTF. Written as DNA, the CDR3 is TGTGCCAGCAGCTTAGAACAGAGCCACTATGGCTACACCTTC.